One sample yielded the 21 T cell receptor beta chains listed below, sequenced in a study of glioma-infiltrating T cells after dendritic cell vaccination (dated by TCRdb to the mid-2010s). The method behind the library was the immunoSEQ multiplex PCR assay. TCRdb took this table from immuneACCESS and kept in-frame rearrangements with V and J called. Such tables lack part of the clones; where checked against another copy, unresolved V genes explain under half of the gap, and the rest is unexplained. A total of about 100,000 clones appear in this sample, approximately 80% of them only once. The top ten hold almost 6% of the sample. Here the sequenced sample was blood, taken before dendritic cell vaccination. These TCRs come from a human donor with glioblastoma.

This clone was recorded once. The rearrangement links TRBV30 to TRBJ2-3; the D gene is possibly TRBD2 (7 bases). CDR3 size: 13 residues. Germline V gene lookup returns CDR1 GTSNPN and CDR2 SVGIG (reference sequence). As DNA, the CDR3 is TGTAGTATCGAAGGGGGGGCCACAGATACGCAGTATTTT. Translating it yields CSIEGGATDTQYF.

V is TRBV5-4 and J is TRBJ2-7; 12 bases line up with TRBD2. The junction had 5 bases not matched to a gene; V was cut back by 4 bases and J by 3 bases. CDR1 is SGHNT and CDR2 is YYREEE in the germline V gene (reference sequence). This CDR3 has 15 residues. CDR3: CASSVLGLAGYEQYF. The CDR3 DNA follows: TGTGCCAGCAGCGTACTGGGACTAGCGGGCTACGAGCAGTACTTC. The variable domain in full, with the rest retrieved from reference TRBV5-4 and TRBJ2-7, is ETGVTQSPTHLIKTRGQQVTLRCSSQSGHNTVSWYQQALGQGPQFIFQYYREEENGRGNFPPRFSGLQFPNYSSELNVNALELDDSALYLCASSVLGLAGYEQYFGPGTRLTVT.

This rearrangement joins TRBV5-1 to TRBJ2-5, with 10 bases identical to TRBD1. The CDR3 length is 15 residues. Unmatched junction bases numbered 12, after V lost 4 bases and J lost 9 bases. Germline V gene lookup returns CDR1 SGHRS and CDR2 YFSETQ. The CDR3 DNA reads TGCGCCAGCAGCAAGGACAGGGGGTTCGCCGTGGCCCAGTACTTC. Amino acids: CASSKDRGFAVAQYF. Using reference TRBV5-1 and TRBJ2-5 for the parts outside the CDR3, the full variable domain is KAGVTQTPRYLIKTRGQQVTLSCSPISGHRSVSWYQQTPGQGLQFLFEYFSETQRNKGNFPGRFSGRQFSNSRSEMNVSTLELGDSALYLCASSKDRGFAVAQYFGPGTRLLVL.

The rearrangement uses TRBV9 and TRBJ2-7; TRBD1 matches at 9 bases. V shed 1 base and J 3 bases; nucleotides not matched to a gene: 2. Germline CDR1 is SGDLS and CDR2 is YYNGEE. The CDR3 is made up of 14 amino acids. The CDR3 sequence: CASSVLGQGYEQYF. In DNA, the CDR3 is TGTGCCAGCAGCGTATTGGGACAGGGCTACGAGCAGTACTTC.

The chain uses TRBV30 and TRBJ2-7; D unresolved. This CDR3 spans 13 amino acids. Trimming pared 0 bases from V and 4 bases from J, leaving 10 bases between. Germline V gene lookup returns CDR1 GTSNPN and CDR2 SVGIG (reference sequence). In DNA form, the CDR3 reads TGTGCCTGGAGTGTACAGACCACATACGAGCAGTACTTC. Its translation: CAWSVQTTYEQYF. The full variable domain, completed using reference TRBV30 and TRBJ2-7, is SQTIHQWPATLVQPVGSPLSLECTVEGTSNPNLYWYRQAAGRGLQLLFYSVGIGQISSEVPQNLSASRPQDRQFILSSKKLLLSDSGFYLCAWSVQTTYEQYFGPGTRLTVT.

V usage is TRBV15 and J usage is TRBJ2-7, with D perhaps TRBD2 (6 bases). CDR1 is LNHNV and CDR2 is YYDKDF in the germline V gene (reference sequence). Trimming removed 4 bases from V and 2 bases from J, with 12 bases in between. This CDR3 spans 14 amino acids. The CDR3: CATSIGTYPYEQYF. CDR3 nucleotides: TGTGCCACCAGCATTGGGACTTATCCCTACGAGCAGTACTTC.

This clone was observed a single time. The V and J genes are TRBV5-1 and TRBJ1-2, with 7 bases aligning to TRBD1. In germline, CDR1 is SGHRS, CDR2 YFSETQ. The CDR3 loop spans 16 amino acids. V was pared by 4 bases and J by 4 bases, with 13 bases of the junction left unmatched. Here the CDR3 reads CASSPGTGATAYGYTF. The CDR3 coding sequence is TGCGCCAGCAGCCCGGGAACAGGGGCCACAGCCTATGGCTACACCTTC. Complete variable domain (other parts from reference TRBV5-1 and TRBJ1-2): KAGVTQTPRYLIKTRGQQVTLSCSPISGHRSVSWYQQTPGQGLQFLFEYFSETQRNKGNFPGRFSGRQFSNSRSEMNVSTLELGDSALYLCASSPGTGATAYGYTFGSGTRLTVV.

The chain has TRBV11-2 and TRBJ1-2; D unresolved. The CDR3 runs to 15 residues. The V end lost 1 base, the J end lost 2 bases, and 11 bases lay between the germline ends. CDR1 and CDR2 (germline): SGHAT, FQNNGV. The CDR3 nucleotides read TGTGCCAGCAGCTTAGTTCGGGATTGGAACTATGGCTACACCTTC. This gives the protein CASSLVRDWNYGYTF.

The V call is TRBV7-2, the J call TRBJ2-1; the D is unclear. This CDR3 is 14 amino acids long. CDR1 SGHTA and CDR2 FQGNSA come from the germline V gene. Trimming removed 3 bases at V and 6 bases at J, with 12 bases between. CDR3 in DNA: TGTGCCAGCAGCTTCGCAGGCCGCCCCAATGAGCAGTTCTTC. Encoded protein: CASSFAGRPNEQFF.

The J gene is TRBJ1-2, the V gene TRBV30; maybe TRBD1 (5 bases). Germline CDR1 is GTSNPN and CDR2 is SVGIG (reference sequence). There are 16 residues in the CDR3. V was shortened by 5 bases and J by 5 bases, with 24 bases between the two germline ends. The CDR3 here is CAWSRNGGVRGYGYTF. CDR3 DNA sequence: TGTGCCTGGTCCCGGAATGGGGGGGTCCGGGGGTATGGCTACACCTTC.

V gene TRBV5-1 combines with J gene TRBJ2-7; tentative D call: TRBD2 (5 bases). The V end lost 0 bases, the J end lost 6 bases, and 13 bases lay between the germline ends. Germline CDR1 reads SGHRS; CDR2 reads YFSETQ. This CDR3 has 14 amino acids. DNA of the CDR3: TGCGCCAGCAGCTTGGAAAGAGGGATCGGCGAGCAGTACTTC. As protein: CASSLERGIGEQYF.

The V and J genes are TRBV4-2 and TRBJ2-7, with a tentative D call TRBD2 (5 bases). The germline gives CDR1 LGHNA, CDR2 YNFKEQ. The CDR3 has 15 residues. The ends were cut back, 0 bases at V and 0 bases at J, with 9 bases in the middle. CDR3 in DNA: TGTGCCAGCAGCCAAGAAATAGCGTCCTCCTACGAGCAGTACTTC. This sequence encodes CASSQEIASSYEQYF.

The gene calls are TRBV10-3 and TRBJ1-1; weak D call: TRBD1 (6 bases). Trimming stripped 10 bases from V and 2 bases from J, with 11 bases between. CDR3 length: 12 amino acids. Germline V gene data show CDR1 as ENHRY and CDR2 as SYGVKD. CDR3 protein: CASGQLNTEAFF. The CDR3 DNA reads TGTGCCAGTGGACAGTTAAACACTGAAGCTTTCTTT.

The chain is built from TRBV19 and TRBJ1-5; the match to TRBD1 covers 9 bases. The junction had 7 bases not matched to a gene; V was cut back by 6 bases and J by 7 bases. Per the germline V gene, CDR1 is LNHDA and CDR2 is SQIVND (reference sequence). The CDR3 length is 14 residues. The CDR3 sequence is CASSGGDREQPQHF. In DNA form, the CDR3 reads TGTGCCAGTAGCGGCGGGGACAGGGAACAGCCCCAGCATTTT.

The chain recombines TRBV18 with TRBJ1-3; the D is unclear. Germline values: CDR1 KGHSH, CDR2 LQKENI. This CDR3 has 13 amino acids. V shed 3 bases and J shed 11 bases, with 14 bases lying between them. CDR3: CASSPPNGVAIYF. The CDR3 nucleotides read TGTGCCAGCTCACCGCCGAACGGGGTTGCCATATATTTT.

This chain connects TRBV2 to TRBJ2-3, with D possibly TRBD2 on 6 matching bases. Looked up from germline, CDR1 is SNHLY and CDR2 is FYNNEI. The V gene lost 8 bases and the J gene lost 2 bases, with 14 bases spanning the gap. The CDR3 is made up of 14 amino acids. The CDR3 DNA reads TGTGCCAGCGGGGACTCTACTACCACAGATACGCAGTATTTT. Its protein is CASGDSTTTDTQYF. The variable domain in full, completed from reference TRBV2 and TRBJ2-3, reads EPEVTQTPSHQVTQMGQEVILRCVPISNHLYFYWYRQILGQKVEFLVSFYNNEISEKSEIFDDQFSVERPDGSNFTLKIRSTKLEDSAMYFCASGDSTTTDTQYFGPGTRLTVL.

The rearrangement links TRBV18 to TRBJ1-4, with 7 nucleotides matching TRBD1. Germline assignment: CDR1 KGHSH and CDR2 LQKENI. This CDR3 spans 13 amino acids. The junction had 7 bases not matched to a gene; V was cut back by 7 bases and J by 8 bases. In nucleotides, the CDR3 is TGTGCCAGCTTCAGGCTAGGGGGCGAAAAACTGTTTTTT. Translating gives CASFRLGGEKLFF. Full variable domain (outside the CDR3, taken from reference TRBV18 and TRBJ1-4): NAGVMQNPRHLVRRRGQEARLRCSPMKGHSHVYWYRQLPEEGLKFMVYLQKENIIDESGMPKERFSAEFPKEGPSILRIQQVVRGDSAAYFCASFRLGGEKLFFGSGTQLSVL.

The chain has TRBV18 and TRBJ2-7, with TRBD1 identical over 9 bases. V lost 2 bases and J lost 2; bases outside the gene matches: 4. The V gene's germline CDR1 is KGHSH and CDR2 LQKENI. This CDR3 is built from 15 residues. CDR3 amino acids: CASSPRGQGTYEQYF. The DNA of the CDR3 is TGTGCCAGCTCACCAAGAGGACAGGGGACCTACGAGCAGTACTTC.

This chain links TRBV29-1 with TRBJ1-2; possibly TRBD1 for D (6 bases). V lost 6 bases, J lost 3 bases, and 11 bases lay in between. The germline CDR1 and CDR2 sequences are SQVTM and ANQGSEA. This CDR3 region has 12 residues. The chain's CDR3 is CSVTGQYYGYTF. For the CDR3, the DNA is TGCAGCGTCACAGGGCAGTACTATGGCTACACCTTC.

This chain links TRBV4-2 with TRBJ1-3, with a possible D match to TRBD1 (5 bases). Germline V gene data show CDR1 as LGHNA and CDR2 as YNFKEQ. The CDR3 length is 16 residues. Between the trimmed V and J ends, which lost 4 bases and 4 bases, there was a span of 17 bases. The CDR3 here is CASSPAQAPSGNTIYF. In DNA form, the CDR3 reads TGTGCCAGCAGCCCGGCACAGGCTCCGTCGGGAAACACCATATATTTT.

The rearrangement links TRBV30 to TRBJ2-7; 8 positions match TRBD1. This CDR3 has 13 amino acids. The germline V gene has CDR1 GTSNPN and CDR2 SVGIG (reference sequence). V was clipped by 5 bases and J by 5 bases; unmatched bases: 8. The CDR3 DNA follows: TGTGCCTGGGAACCGGGACAGGTAGACGAGCAGTACTTC. This sequence encodes CAWEPGQVDEQYF.